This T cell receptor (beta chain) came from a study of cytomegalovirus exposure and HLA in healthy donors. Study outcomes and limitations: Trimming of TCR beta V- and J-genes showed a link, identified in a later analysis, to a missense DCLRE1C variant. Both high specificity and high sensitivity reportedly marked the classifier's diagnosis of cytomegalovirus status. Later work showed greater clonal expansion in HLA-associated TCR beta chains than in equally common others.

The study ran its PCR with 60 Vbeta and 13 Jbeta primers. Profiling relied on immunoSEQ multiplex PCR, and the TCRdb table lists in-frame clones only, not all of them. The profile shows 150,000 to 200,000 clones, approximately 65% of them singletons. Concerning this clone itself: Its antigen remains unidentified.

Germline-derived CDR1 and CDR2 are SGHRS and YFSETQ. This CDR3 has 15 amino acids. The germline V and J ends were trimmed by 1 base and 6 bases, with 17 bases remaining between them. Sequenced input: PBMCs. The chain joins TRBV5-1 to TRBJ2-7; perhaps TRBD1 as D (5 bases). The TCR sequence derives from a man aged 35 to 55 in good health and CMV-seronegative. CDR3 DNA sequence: TGCGCCAGCAGCTTGAGTGGGCAGGGCCCCCTCGAGCAGTACTTC. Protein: CASSLSGQGPLEQYF.